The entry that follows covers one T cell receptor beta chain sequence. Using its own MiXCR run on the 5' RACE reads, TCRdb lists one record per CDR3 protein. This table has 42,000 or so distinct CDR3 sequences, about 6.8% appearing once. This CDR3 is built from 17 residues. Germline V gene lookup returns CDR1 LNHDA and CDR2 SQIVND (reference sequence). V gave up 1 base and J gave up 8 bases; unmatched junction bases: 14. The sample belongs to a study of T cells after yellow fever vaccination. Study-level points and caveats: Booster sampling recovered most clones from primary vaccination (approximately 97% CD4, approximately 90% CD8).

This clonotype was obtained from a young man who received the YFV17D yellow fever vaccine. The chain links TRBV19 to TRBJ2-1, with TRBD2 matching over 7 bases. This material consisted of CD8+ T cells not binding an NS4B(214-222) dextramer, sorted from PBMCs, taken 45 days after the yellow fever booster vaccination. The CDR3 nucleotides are TGTGCCAGTAGTATAGCGGCCGGACTAGACATTTGGGATGAGCAGTTCTTC. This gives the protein CASSIAAGLDIWDEQFF.